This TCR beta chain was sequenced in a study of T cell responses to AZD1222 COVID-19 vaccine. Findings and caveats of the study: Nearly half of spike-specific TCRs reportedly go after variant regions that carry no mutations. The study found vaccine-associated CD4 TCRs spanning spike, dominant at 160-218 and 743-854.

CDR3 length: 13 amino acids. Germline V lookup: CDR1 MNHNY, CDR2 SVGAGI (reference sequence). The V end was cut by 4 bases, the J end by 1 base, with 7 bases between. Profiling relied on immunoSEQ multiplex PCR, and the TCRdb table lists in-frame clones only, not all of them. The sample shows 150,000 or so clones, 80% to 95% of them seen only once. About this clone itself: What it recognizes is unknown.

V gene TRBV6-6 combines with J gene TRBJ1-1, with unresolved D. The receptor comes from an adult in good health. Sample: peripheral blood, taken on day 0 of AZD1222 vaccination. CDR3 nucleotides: TGTGCCAGCAGTTTTTTTGGGAACACTGAAGCTTTCTTT. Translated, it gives CASSFFGNTEAFF.